Detailed here is one TCR beta chain. The data stem from a study of response to subunit inactivated influenza vaccine. TCRdb redid the calling of the RT-PCR reads with MiXCR, one entry per CDR3 protein. The sample yields roughly 790,000 distinct CDR3 sequences, 21% seen once. Trimming took 7 bases from V and 5 from J, leaving 18 bases between them. This CDR3 has 13 residues. Germline values: CDR1 SQVTM, CDR2 ANQGSEA. The clonotype comes from a man in his fifties who received an inactivated influenza vaccine. The V gene is TRBV29-1, the J gene TRBJ2-7; the D is unclear. The material was PBMCs from blood, obtained more than 4 days after vaccination. The CDR3 nucleotides read TGCAGCGCCAGCCCAGGTACCCTCCACGAGCAGTACTTC. This codes for CSASPGTLHEQYF.